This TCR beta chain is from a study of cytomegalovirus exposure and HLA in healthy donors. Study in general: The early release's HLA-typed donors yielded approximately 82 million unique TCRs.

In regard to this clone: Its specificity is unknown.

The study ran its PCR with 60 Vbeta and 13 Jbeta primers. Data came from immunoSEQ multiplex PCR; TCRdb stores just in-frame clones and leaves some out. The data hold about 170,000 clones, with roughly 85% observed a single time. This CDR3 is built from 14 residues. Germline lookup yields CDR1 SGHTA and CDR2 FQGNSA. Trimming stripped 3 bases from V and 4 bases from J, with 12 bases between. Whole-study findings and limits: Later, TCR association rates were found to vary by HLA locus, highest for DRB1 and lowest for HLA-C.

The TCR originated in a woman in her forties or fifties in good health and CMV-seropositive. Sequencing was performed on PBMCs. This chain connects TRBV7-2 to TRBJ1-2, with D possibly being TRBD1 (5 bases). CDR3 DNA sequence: TGTGCCAGCAGCTTCGGGGGAATCAGCTATGGCTACACCTTC. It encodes CASSFGGISYGYTF. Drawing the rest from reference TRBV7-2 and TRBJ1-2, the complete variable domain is GAGVSQSPSNKVTEKGKDVELRCDPISGHTALYWYRQSLGQGLEFLIYFQGNSAPDKSGLPSDRFSAERTGGSVSTLTIQRTQQEDSAVYLCASSFGGISYGYTFGSGTRLTVV.